These 22 T cell receptor beta chains share one sample of origin, sequenced in a study of cytomegalovirus exposure and HLA in healthy donors (dated by TCRdb to 2017 to 2019). The library was produced with the immunoSEQ multiplex PCR assay. The multiplex PCR relied on a mix of 60 forward primers for TCR Vbeta segments and 13 reverse primers for TCR Jbeta segments. Sourced from immuneACCESS, this table was stored by TCRdb with only in-frame sequences that have V and J called. A share of the clones is absent; for the studies checked, an unresolved V gene accounts for under half, and the remainder has no known explanation. In all, the sample holds 90,000 to 100,000 clones, and roughly a tenth of those were seen once. About 5% of the sample is taken by the ten largest. Sequencing was done on a sample of PBMCs. The receptor source for this set is a man aged 50-59 years in good health and CMV-seropositive.

This clone was observed at least ten times. The V call is TRBV6-6, the J call TRBJ2-5, with 7 bases fitting TRBD2. The length of the CDR3 is 14 residues. V trimming: 7 bases; J trimming: 1 base; junction bases outside the gene matches: 6. Germline CDR1 reads MNHNY; CDR2 reads SVGAGI (reference sequence). CDR3 DNA sequence: TGTGCCAGCACCAAGGGCGGGAGCCAAGAGACCCAGTACTTC. Encoded protein: CASTKGGSQETQYF.

This clone was detected only a few times. The chain is built from TRBV6-5 and TRBJ1-6, with D unclear. V was clipped by 7 bases and J by 8 bases, with 9 bases between them. The CDR3 extends over 12 amino acids. Germline CDR1 and CDR2: MNHEY and SVGAGI. The CDR3 protein is CASKEGDSPLHF. The CDR3 coding sequence is TGTGCCAGCAAAGAGGGCGATTCACCCCTCCACTTT.

The chain uses TRBV5-6 and TRBJ2-3, with 7 bases matching TRBD1. V was clipped by 4 bases and J by 3 bases; unmatched bases: 11. The CDR3 covers 16 residues. The germline CDR1 and CDR2 sequences are SGHDT and YYEEEE. CDR3 coding DNA: TGTGCCAGCAGCCCGAAACCGGGACAGACTACAGATACGCAGTATTTT. The encoded protein is CASSPKPGQTTDTQYF.

This chain joins TRBV7-2 and TRBJ1-2; 7 positions match TRBD1. After removal of 5 bases from V and 3 bases from J, the junction contained 3 bases not matched to a gene. This CDR3 is built from 13 residues. Germline-derived CDR1 and CDR2 are SGHTA and FQGNSA. The chain's CDR3 is CASSQGQHYGYTF. The CDR3 nucleotides are TGTGCCAGCAGCCAGGGACAGCACTATGGCTACACCTTC.

A few counts support this clone. The V and J genes are TRBV19 and TRBJ2-7; D is unclear. The CDR3 totals 13 residues. Germline V lookup: CDR1 LNHDA, CDR2 SQIVND (reference sequence). The V end lost 5 bases, the J end lost 3 bases, and 11 bases lay between the germline ends. The CDR3 DNA reads TGTGCCAGTAGTTCCCTCGGCGGCTACGAGCAGTACTTC. Translation gives CASSSLGGYEQYF.

The table lists this clone with a few counts. The genes are TRBV5-4 and TRBJ2-7; 11 nucleotides align to TRBD2. Trimming removed 0 bases from V and 2 bases from J; junction bases left unmatched: 4. The CDR3 covers 16 residues. Germline CDR1 SGHNT, CDR2 YYREEE (reference sequence). The DNA of the CDR3 is TGTGCCAGCAGCTTGGGGCTAGCGGGAGGAGCCTACGAGCAGTACTTC. This translates into CASSLGLAGGAYEQYF.

This rearrangement joins TRBV9 to TRBJ2-1; D perhaps matches TRBD2 (7 bases). V was pared by 0 bases and J by 0 bases, with 19 bases between. Germline-derived CDR1 and CDR2 are SGDLS and YYNGEE. The CDR3 totals 19 residues. The CDR3 loop reads CASSVGGWGGGGSYNEQFF. The CDR3 coding sequence is TGTGCCAGCAGCGTAGGCGGGTGGGGGGGCGGAGGCTCCTACAATGAGCAGTTCTTC.

The V call is TRBV28, the J call TRBJ2-5; D gene uncertain. The CDR3 has 15 amino acids. The ends were cut back, 1 base at V and 2 bases at J, with 11 bases in the middle. The germline gives CDR1 MDHEN, CDR2 SYDVKM. The CDR3 DNA reads TGTGCCAGCAGTTTATCAGGTACTTTGCAAGAGACCCAGTACTTC. Translating it yields CASSLSGTLQETQYF.

This clone was seen a few times. This chain links TRBV5-4 with TRBJ1-2; D perhaps matches TRBD1 (6 bases). V gave up 0 bases and J gave up 2 bases, with 14 bases separating them. Germline CDR1 and CDR2: SGHNT and YYREEE (reference sequence). The CDR3 totals 16 residues. The CDR3 loop reads CASSLGGQGTNYGYTF. In nucleotides, the CDR3 is TGTGCCAGCAGCTTGGGGGGCCAGGGGACCAACTATGGCTACACCTTC.

The rearrangement links TRBV6-1 to TRBJ2-5; 8 nucleotides align to TRBD2. With 7 bases clipped from V and 7 bases from J, the junction kept 11 bases outside the gene matches. The CDR3 totals 14 residues. The germline V gene encodes CDR1 MNHNS and CDR2 SASEGT. CDR3 bases: TGTGCCAGCAAACCTCGGGGGGGGGAGGGGACCCAGTACTTC. Translated, it gives CASKPRGGEGTQYF.

The chain is built from TRBV5-1 and TRBJ2-7, with 10 bases that match TRBD2. The V gene end was trimmed by 5 bases and the J gene end by 5 bases; junction bases not matched to a gene: 4. Germline V CDR1 and CDR2: SGHRS, YFSETQ. This CDR3 contains 13 residues. The CDR3 spells CASRSSGRNEQYF. CDR3 nucleotides: TGCGCCAGCAGATCTAGCGGGAGAAACGAGCAGTACTTC.

This clone has just a few counts. This sequence joins TRBV10-3 and TRBJ2-1; D possibly corresponds to TRBD1 (7 bases). The V end was cut by 6 bases, the J end by 12 bases, with 21 bases between. This CDR3 has 14 residues. CDR1 and CDR2 (germline): ENHRY, SYGVKD. Here the CDR3 reads CAISDQGGLMGQFF. CDR3 nucleotide sequence: TGTGCCATCAGCGACCAGGGGGGTCTGATGGGGCAGTTCTTC.

The chain uses TRBV5-4 and TRBJ2-1; 10 nucleotides line up with TRBD1. The V gene end was trimmed by 5 bases and the J gene end by 4 bases; junction bases not matched to a gene: 6. The CDR3 has 15 amino acids. Germline CDR1 SGHNT, CDR2 YYREEE (reference sequence). CDR3 residues: CASSLRQGAYNEQFF. CDR3 in DNA: TGTGCCAGCAGTCTGAGACAGGGGGCATACAATGAGCAGTTCTTC.

V is TRBV7-9 and J is TRBJ1-4; unclear D gene. Germline V lookup: CDR1 SEHNR, CDR2 FQNEAQ (reference sequence). This CDR3 comprises 15 residues. The ends were cut back, 2 bases at V and 8 bases at J, with 15 bases in the middle. CDR3 sequence: CASSLPLTEGEKLFF. The DNA for the CDR3 is TGTGCCAGCAGCTTACCTCTAACTGAGGGAGAAAAACTGTTTTTT.

This clone was observed a few times. Within the sample, other DNA sequences also encode this same CDR3. The chain has TRBV6-5 and TRBJ1-2, with 8 bases that match TRBD1. Germline-derived CDR1 and CDR2 are MNHEY and SVGAGI. The CDR3 spans 12 residues. V gave up 6 bases and J gave up 5 bases; unmatched junction bases: 2. The CDR3 sequence: CASSRQGYGYTF. The CDR3 DNA reads TGTGCCAGCAGCCGACAGGGGTATGGCTACACCTTC.

This clone has a handful of counts. As DNA, the CDR3 is TGTGCCAGCAGCTCCGGGACAGCCGATAGCAATCAGCCCCAGCATTTT. Translating gives CASSSGTADSNQPQHF. The V call is TRBV5-5, the J call TRBJ1-5; 7 bases map to TRBD1. The CDR3 extends over 16 amino acids. CDR1 is SGHKS and CDR2 is YYEKEE in the germline V gene (reference sequence). J lost 0 bases, V lost 3 bases, and 6 bases had no gene match.

The genes are TRBV19 and TRBJ2-1; 9 nucleotides align to TRBD2. This CDR3 region has 16 residues. V lost 5 bases, J lost 3 bases, and 8 bases stayed unmatched. Germline V gene sequence: CDR1 LNHDA, CDR2 SQIVND (reference sequence). In DNA, the CDR3 is TGTGCCAGTAGTGGGGAATTACTAGCGGGCTACAATGAGCAGTTCTTC. Amino acids: CASSGELLAGYNEQFF.

The chain employs TRBV6-1 and TRBJ1-1; D might be TRBD1 (5 bases). V lost 7 bases and J 1 base, leaving 7 bases between the germline ends. Germline V gene data show CDR1 as MNHNS and CDR2 as SASEGT. The CDR3 runs 12 residues. CDR3 in DNA: TGTGCCAGCACCAGGGCGAACACTGAAGCTTTCTTT. Protein sequence: CASTRANTEAFF.

This clone has more than one count but fewer than ten. The chain employs TRBV5-1 and TRBJ2-1; 10 bases align to TRBD2. The CDR3 extends over 16 amino acids. Trimming cost V 4 bases and J 0 bases; bases outside gene matches: 4. Germline V lookup: CDR1 SGHRS, CDR2 YFSETQ. CDR3 loop: CASSASSGSSYNEQFF. The CDR3 bases are TGCGCCAGCAGCGCCTCTAGCGGGAGCTCCTACAATGAGCAGTTCTTC. The full variable domain, completed using reference TRBV5-1 and TRBJ2-1, is KAGVTQTPRYLIKTRGQQVTLSCSPISGHRSVSWYQQTPGQGLQFLFEYFSETQRNKGNFPGRFSGRQFSNSRSEMNVSTLELGDSALYLCASSASSGSSYNEQFFGPGTRLTVL.

This clone was seen only a few times. This chain joins TRBV7-9 and TRBJ1-3; no reliable D call. The CDR3 loop spans 13 amino acids. Trimming took off 7 bases at V and 4 bases at J, with 11 bases between the two ends. In germline, CDR1 is SEHNR, CDR2 FQNEAQ (reference sequence). The DNA for the CDR3 is TGTGCCAGCAAGGAGGGCGCAGGAAACACCATATATTTT. The encoded protein is CASKEGAGNTIYF.

This clone was recorded a few times. The rearrangement joins TRBV13 to TRBJ2-4; no definite D call. Trimming stripped 0 bases from V and 0 bases from J, with 6 bases between. Germline values: CDR1 PRHDT, CDR2 FYEKMQ (reference sequence). This CDR3 has 15 amino acids. CDR3 amino acids: CASSLGALAKNIQYF. The CDR3 DNA follows: TGTGCCAGCAGCTTAGGGGCCCTAGCCAAAAACATTCAGTACTTC.

The rearrangement uses TRBV9 and TRBJ2-5, with D possibly TRBD1 on 5 matching bases. V was shortened by 0 bases and J by 4 bases, with 10 bases between the two germline ends. The CDR3 is made up of 14 amino acids. Germline CDR1 reads SGDLS; CDR2 reads YYNGEE. Here the CDR3 DNA reads TGTGCCAGCAGCGTAGGGGTTAGGGGAGAGACCCAGTACTTC. It translates to CASSVGVRGETQYF. The full variable domain, its missing parts supplied by reference TRBV9 and TRBJ2-5, is DSGVTQTPKHLITATGQRVTLRCSPRSGDLSVYWYQQSLDQGLQFLIQYYNGEERAKGNILERFSAQQFPDLHSELNLSSLELGDSALYFCASSVGVRGETQYFGPGTRLLVL.